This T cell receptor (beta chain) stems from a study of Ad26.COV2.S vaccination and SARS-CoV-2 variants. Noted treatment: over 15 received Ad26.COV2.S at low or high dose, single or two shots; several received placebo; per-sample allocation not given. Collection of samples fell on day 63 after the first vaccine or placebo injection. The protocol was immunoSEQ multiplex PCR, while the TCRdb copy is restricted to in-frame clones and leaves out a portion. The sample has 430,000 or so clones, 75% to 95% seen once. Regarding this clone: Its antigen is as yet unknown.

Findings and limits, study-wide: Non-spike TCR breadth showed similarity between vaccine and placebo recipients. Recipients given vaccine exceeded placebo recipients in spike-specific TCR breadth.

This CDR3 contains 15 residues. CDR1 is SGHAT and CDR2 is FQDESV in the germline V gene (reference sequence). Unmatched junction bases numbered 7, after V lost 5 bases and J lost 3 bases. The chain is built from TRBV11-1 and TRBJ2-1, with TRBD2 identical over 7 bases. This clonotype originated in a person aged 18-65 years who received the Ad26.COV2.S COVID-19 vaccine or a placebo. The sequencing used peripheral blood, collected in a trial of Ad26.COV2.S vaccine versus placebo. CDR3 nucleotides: TGTGCCAGCAGCCCCCTAGCGGAATACTACAATGAGCAGTTCTTC. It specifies CASSPLAEYYNEQFF.